This T cell receptor beta chain appears in the sequencing data of a study of shared clonotypes between healthy human individuals. Study summary: CD4 naive and memory got three plates each, CD8 naive two, CD8 memory one.

The authors divided CD4+ cells into CD45RA+ naive and CD45RA-negative memory subsets. This CDR3 has 17 residues. Trimming cost V 2 bases and J 0 bases, with 14 bases left between them. CDR1 is SGHTA, CDR2 FQGNSA, per germline. Only one count was recorded for this clone. Every subset had its genomic DNA shared out evenly among several immunoSEQ plates. Libraries were prepared by immunoSEQ multiplex PCR; TCRdb keeps only in-frame clonotypes and omits some of them. The sample lists 1.5 million to 1.9 million clones, 95% to 99% seen once, with about 0.4% in the top ten. This TCR derives from a man aged 30 to 39 in good health. The chain joins TRBV7-2 to TRBJ2-1; the D is unclear. Material: naive CD4+ T cells sorted from blood. Documented subset: CD45RA+ positively selected. DNA for the CDR3: TGTGCCAGCAGCTTAAGTCGAACGCAGAGCTCCTACAATGAGCAGTTCTTC. Translating gives CASSLSRTQSSYNEQFF.